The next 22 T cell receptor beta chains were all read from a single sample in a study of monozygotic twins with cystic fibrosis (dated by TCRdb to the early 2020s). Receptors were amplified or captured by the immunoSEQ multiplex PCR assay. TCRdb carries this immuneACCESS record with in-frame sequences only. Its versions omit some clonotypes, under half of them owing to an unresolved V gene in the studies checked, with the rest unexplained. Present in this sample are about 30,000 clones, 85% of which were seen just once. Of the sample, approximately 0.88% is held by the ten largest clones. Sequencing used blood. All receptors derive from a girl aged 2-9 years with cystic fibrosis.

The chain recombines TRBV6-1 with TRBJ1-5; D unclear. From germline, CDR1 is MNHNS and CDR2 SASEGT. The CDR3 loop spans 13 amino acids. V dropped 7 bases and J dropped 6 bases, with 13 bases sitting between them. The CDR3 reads CASTGDLAQPQHF. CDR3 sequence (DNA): TGTGCCAGCACCGGGGATCTAGCTCAGCCCCAGCATTTT.

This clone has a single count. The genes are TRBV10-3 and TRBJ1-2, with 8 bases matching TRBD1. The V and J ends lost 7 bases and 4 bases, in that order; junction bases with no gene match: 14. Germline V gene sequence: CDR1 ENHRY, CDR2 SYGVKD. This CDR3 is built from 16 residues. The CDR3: CAINPGGLDGGYGYTF. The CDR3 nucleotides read TGTGCCATCAACCCAGGGGGCTTGGATGGAGGCTATGGCTACACCTTC.

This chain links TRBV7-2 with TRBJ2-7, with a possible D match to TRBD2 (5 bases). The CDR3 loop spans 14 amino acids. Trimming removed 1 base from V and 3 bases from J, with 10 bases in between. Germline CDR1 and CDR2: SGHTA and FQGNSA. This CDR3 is CASSLGSGNYEQYF. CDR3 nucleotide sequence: TGTGCCAGCAGCTTAGGGAGCGGAAACTACGAGCAGTACTTC.

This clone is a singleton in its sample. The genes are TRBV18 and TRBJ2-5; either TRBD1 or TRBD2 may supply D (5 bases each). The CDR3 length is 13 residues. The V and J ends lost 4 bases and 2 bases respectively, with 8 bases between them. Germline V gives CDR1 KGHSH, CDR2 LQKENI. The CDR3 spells CASSRDRQETQYF. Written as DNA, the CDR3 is TGTGCCAGCTCACGGGACCGACAAGAGACCCAGTACTTC.

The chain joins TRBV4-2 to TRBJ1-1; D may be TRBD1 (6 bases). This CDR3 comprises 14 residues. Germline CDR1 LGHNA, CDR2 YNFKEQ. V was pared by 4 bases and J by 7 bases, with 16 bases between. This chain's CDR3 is CASSLRDRGIEAFF. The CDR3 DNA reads TGTGCCAGCAGCCTCAGGGATAGGGGGATTGAAGCTTTCTTT.

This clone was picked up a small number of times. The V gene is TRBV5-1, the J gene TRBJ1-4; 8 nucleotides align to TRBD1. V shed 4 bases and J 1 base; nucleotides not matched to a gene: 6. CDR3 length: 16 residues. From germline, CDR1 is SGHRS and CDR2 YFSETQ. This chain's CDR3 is CASSATGTGTNEKLFF. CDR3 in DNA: TGCGCCAGCAGCGCGACCGGGACAGGAACTAATGAAAAACTGTTTTTT.

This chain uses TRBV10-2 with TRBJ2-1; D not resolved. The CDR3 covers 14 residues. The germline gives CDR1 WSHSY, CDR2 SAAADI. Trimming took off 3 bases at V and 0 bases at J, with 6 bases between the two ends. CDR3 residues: CASSDTASYNEQFF. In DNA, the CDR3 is TGCGCCAGCAGTGATACAGCCTCCTACAATGAGCAGTTCTTC.

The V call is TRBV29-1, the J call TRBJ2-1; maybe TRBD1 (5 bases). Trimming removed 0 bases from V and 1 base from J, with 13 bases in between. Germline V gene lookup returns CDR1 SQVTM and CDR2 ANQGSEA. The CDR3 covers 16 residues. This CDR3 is CSVEEAGQPSYNEQFF. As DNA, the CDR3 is TGCAGCGTTGAAGAAGCCGGACAACCATCCTACAATGAGCAGTTCTTC.

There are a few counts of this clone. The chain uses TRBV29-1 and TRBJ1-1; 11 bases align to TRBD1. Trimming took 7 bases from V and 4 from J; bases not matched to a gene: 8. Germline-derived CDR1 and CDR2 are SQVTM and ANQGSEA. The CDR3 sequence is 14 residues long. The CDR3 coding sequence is TGCAGCGGGATAACCGGGACAGGGGGCACTGAAGCTTTCTTT. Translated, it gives CSGITGTGGTEAFF.

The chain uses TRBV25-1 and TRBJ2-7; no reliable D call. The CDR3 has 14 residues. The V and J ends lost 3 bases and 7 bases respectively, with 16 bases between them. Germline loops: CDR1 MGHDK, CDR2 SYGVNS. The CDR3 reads CASSEYFRSEEQYF. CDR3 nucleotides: TGTGCCAGCAGTGAGTATTTTAGGTCCGAAGAGCAGTACTTC.

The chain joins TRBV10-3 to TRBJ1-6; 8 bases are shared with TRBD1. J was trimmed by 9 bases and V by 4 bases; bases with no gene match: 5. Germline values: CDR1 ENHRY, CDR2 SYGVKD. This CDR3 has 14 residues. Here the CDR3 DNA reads TGTGCCATCAGTGGGACAGGGTTGGCTTCACCCCTCCACTTT. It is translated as CAISGTGLASPLHF.

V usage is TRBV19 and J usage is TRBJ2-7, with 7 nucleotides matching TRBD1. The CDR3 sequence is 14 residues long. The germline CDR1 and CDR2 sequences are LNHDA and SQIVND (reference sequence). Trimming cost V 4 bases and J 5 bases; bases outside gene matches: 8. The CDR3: CASSKTGIGHEQYF. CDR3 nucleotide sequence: TGTGCCAGTAGTAAGACAGGGATCGGCCACGAGCAGTACTTC. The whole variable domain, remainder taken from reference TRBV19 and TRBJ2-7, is DGGITQSPKYLFRKEGQNVTLSCEQNLNHDAMYWYRQDPGQGLRLIYYSQIVNDFQKGDIAEGYSVSREKKESFPLTVTSAQKNPTAFYLCASSKTGIGHEQYFGPGTRLTVT.

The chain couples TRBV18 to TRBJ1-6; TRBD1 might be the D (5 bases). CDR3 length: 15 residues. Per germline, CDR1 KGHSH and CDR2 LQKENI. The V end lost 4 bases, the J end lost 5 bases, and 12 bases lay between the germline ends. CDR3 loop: CASSLGQFHNSPLHF. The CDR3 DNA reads TGTGCCAGCTCACTCGGACAATTCCATAATTCACCCCTCCACTTT. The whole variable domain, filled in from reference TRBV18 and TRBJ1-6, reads NAGVMQNPRHLVRRRGQEARLRCSPMKGHSHVYWYRQLPEEGLKFMVYLQKENIIDESGMPKERFSAEFPKEGPSILRIQQVVRGDSAAYFCASSLGQFHNSPLHFGNGTRLTVT.

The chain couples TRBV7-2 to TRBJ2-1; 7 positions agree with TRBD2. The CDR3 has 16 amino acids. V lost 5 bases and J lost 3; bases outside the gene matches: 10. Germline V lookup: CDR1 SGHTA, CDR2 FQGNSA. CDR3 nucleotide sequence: TGTGCCAGCAGCCCTAGTGCCAGCGGGGACTACAATGAGCAGTTCTTC. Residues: CASSPSASGDYNEQFF.

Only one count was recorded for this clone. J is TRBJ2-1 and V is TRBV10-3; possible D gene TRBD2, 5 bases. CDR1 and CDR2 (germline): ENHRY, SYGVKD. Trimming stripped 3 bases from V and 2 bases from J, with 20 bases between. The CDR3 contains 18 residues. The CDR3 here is CAISDEHERTGTYNEQFF. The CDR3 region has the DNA TGTGCCATCAGTGACGAGCACGAGAGAACGGGAACCTACAATGAGCAGTTCTTC.

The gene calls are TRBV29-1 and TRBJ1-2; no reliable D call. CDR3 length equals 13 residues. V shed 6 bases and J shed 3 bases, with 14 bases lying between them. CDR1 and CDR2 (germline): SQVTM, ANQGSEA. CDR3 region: CSVARTVYYGYTF. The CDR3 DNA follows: TGCAGCGTCGCCCGAACAGTTTACTATGGCTACACCTTC.

The CDR3 protein is CATHQGQNYGYTF. The CDR3 nucleotides read TGTGCCACCCATCAAGGGCAGAATTATGGCTACACCTTC. The V call is TRBV6-1, the J call TRBJ1-2; no reliable D call. Germline CDR1 and CDR2: MNHNS and SASEGT. CDR3 length: 13 residues. Trimming removed 10 bases from V and 5 bases from J, with 17 bases in between.

CDR3 coding DNA: TGTGCCAGCAGTTCCCCTGACAGAAACTCCTACGAGCAGTACTTC. Translated: CASSSPDRNSYEQYF. This sequence joins TRBV27 and TRBJ2-7; D is perhaps TRBD1 (5 bases). Looked up from germline, CDR1 is MNHEY and CDR2 is SMNVEV (reference sequence). This CDR3 has 15 residues. The V end was cut by 4 bases, the J end by 0 bases, with 13 bases between.

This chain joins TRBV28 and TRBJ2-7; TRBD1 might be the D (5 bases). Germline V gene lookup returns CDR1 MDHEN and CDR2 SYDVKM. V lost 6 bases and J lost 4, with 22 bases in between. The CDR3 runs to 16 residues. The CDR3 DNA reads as TGTGCCAGCAGCCATGCATTCTTCCCTCAGGGATACGAGCAGTACTTC. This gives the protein CASSHAFFPQGYEQYF.

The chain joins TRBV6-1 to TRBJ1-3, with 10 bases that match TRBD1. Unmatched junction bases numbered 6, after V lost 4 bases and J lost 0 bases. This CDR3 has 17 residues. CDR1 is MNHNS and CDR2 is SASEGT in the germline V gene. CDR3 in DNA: TGTGCCAGCAGTGTGGGACAGGGGTACTACTCTGGAAACACCATATATTTT. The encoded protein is CASSVGQGYYSGNTIYF.

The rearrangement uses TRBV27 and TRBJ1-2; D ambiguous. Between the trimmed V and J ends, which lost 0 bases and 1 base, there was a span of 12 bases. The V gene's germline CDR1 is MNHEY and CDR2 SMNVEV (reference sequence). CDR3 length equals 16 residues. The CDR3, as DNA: TGTGCCAGCAGTTTATCGTACAGAACTATTAACTATGGCTACACCTTC. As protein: CASSLSYRTINYGYTF.

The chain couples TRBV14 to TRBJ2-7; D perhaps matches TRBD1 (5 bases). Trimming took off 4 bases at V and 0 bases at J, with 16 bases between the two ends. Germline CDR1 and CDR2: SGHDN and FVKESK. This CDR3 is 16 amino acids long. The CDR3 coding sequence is TGTGCCAGCAGCCGCACCCGACAGACTTTCTCCTACGAGCAGTACTTC. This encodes CASSRTRQTFSYEQYF.